The sequence of this T cell receptor beta chain was determined in a study of T cell responses to AZD1222 COVID-19 vaccine. The germline V and J ends were trimmed by 0 bases and 5 bases, with 5 bases remaining between them. Looked up from germline, CDR1 is SGHTA and CDR2 is FQGNSA. The CDR3 is 12 amino acids. Worth noting for this clone: Its matching antigen is unknown.

General observations from the study: When two AZD1222 doses had been given, Spike-specific TCR breadth and depth rose. Repertoire samples came only from after the peak T cell response. Nearly half of spike-specific TCRs reportedly go after variant regions that carry no mutations. White British people made up most donors, females outnumbered males, and clonal diversity was possibly underestimated.

Using immunoSEQ multiplex PCR, the repertoire was profiled, and TCRdb retains in-frame clones only, with some absent. The table lists about 120,000 clones, around 89% of them singletons. The sequenced sample was peripheral blood, obtained on day 0 of AZD1222 vaccination. The chain has TRBV7-2 and TRBJ2-7; D possibly uses TRBD1 or TRBD2 (5 bases each). This sequence originates from an adult in good health. The CDR3 loop reads CASSLAGDEQYF. CDR3 DNA sequence: TGTGCCAGCAGCTTAGCGGGGGACGAGCAGTACTTC.